The clone carrying this T cell receptor (beta chain) was recorded a few times. The data are from a study of T cell repertoires in cytomegalovirus infection. TCRdb redid the calling of the reads with MiXCR, one entry per CDR3 protein. Of roughly 77,000 distinct CDR3 sequences in the sample, more than 3% were seen once. CDR3 length: 13 amino acids. The V gene's germline CDR1 is SGHTA and CDR2 FQGNSA. Between the trimmed V and J ends, which lost 6 bases and 4 bases, there was a span of 12 bases. The specimen was PBMCs. The chain links TRBV7-2 to TRBJ1-1; D unclear. The source is a human donor in good health (CMV status not recorded). Some clones in this sample may be carry-over from other donors' samples. This CDR3 is CASRPPRATEAFF. The CDR3 nucleotides read TGTGCCAGCAGACCACCTAGGGCCACTGAAGCTTTCTTT.